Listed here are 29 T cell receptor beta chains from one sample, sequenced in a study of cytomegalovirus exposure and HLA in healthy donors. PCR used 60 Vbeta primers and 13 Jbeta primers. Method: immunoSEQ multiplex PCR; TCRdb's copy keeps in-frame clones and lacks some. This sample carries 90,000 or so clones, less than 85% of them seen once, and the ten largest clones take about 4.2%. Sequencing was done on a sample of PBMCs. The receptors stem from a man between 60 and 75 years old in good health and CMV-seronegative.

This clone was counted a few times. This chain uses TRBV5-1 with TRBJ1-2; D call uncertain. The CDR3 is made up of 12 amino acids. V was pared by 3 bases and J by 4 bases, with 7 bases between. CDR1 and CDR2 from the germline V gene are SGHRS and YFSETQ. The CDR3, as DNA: TGCGCCAGCAGCTCGGGAGGCTATGGCTACACCTTC. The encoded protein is CASSSGGYGYTF.

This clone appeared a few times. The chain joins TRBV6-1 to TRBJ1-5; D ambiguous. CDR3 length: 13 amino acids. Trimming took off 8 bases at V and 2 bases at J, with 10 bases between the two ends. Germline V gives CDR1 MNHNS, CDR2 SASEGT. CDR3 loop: CASAPMRNQPQHF. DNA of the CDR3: TGTGCCAGCGCTCCTATGCGCAATCAGCCCCAGCATTTT.

Here the CDR3 reads CAWSNSLLNQPQHF. The CDR3 nucleotides are TGTGCCTGGAGTAACAGTCTACTCAATCAGCCCCAGCATTTT. V is TRBV30 and J is TRBJ1-5; the D is unclear. Germline lookup yields CDR1 GTSNPN and CDR2 SVGIG (reference sequence). The CDR3 has 14 amino acids. The V gene lost 2 bases and the J gene lost 3 bases, with 11 bases spanning the gap.

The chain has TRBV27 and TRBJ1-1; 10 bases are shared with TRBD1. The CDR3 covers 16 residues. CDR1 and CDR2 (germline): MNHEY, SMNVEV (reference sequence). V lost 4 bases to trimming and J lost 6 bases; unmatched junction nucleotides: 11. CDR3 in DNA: TGTGCCAGCAGTTCCCGACAGACAGGGGGCGCTTCTGAAGCTTTCTTT. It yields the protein CASSSRQTGGASEAFF.

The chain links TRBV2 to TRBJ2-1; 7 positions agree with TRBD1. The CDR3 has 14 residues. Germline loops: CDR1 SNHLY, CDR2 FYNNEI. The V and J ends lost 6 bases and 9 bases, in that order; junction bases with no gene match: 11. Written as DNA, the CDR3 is TGTGCCAGCAGCGGGACAGCAGCATGGCCTGAGCAGTTCTTC. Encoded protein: CASSGTAAWPEQFF. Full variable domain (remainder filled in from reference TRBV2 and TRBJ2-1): EPEVTQTPSHQVTQMGQEVILRCVPISNHLYFYWYRQILGQKVEFLVSFYNNEISEKSEIFDDQFSVERPDGSNFTLKIRSTKLEDSAMYFCASSGTAAWPEQFFGPGTRLTVL.

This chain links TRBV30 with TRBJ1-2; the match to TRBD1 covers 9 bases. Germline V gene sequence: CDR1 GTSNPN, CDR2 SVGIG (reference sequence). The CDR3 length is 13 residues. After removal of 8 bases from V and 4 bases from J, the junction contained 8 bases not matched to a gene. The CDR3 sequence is CAGDRGRVYGYTF. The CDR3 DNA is TGTGCCGGCGACAGGGGGAGGGTCTATGGCTACACCTTC.

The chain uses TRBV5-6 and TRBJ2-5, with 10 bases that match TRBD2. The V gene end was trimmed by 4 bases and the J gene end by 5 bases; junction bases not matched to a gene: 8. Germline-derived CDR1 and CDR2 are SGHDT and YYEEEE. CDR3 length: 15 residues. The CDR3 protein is CASSLSGGAGETQYF. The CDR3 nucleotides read TGTGCCAGCAGCCTCAGCGGGGGGGCCGGGGAGACCCAGTACTTC.

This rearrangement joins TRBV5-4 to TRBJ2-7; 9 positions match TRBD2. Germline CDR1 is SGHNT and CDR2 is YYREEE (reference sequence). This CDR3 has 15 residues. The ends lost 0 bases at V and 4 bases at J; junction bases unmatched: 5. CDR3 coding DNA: TGTGCCAGCAGCTTGGGACTAGCGGAACCTTACGAGCAGTACTTC. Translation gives CASSLGLAEPYEQYF.

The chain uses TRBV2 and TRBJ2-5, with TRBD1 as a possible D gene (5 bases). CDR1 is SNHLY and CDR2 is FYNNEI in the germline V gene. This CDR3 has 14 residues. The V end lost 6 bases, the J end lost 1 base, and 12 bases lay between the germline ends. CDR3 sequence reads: CASRQTVFQETQYF. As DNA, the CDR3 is TGTGCCAGCAGGCAGACAGTATTCCAAGAGACCCAGTACTTC.

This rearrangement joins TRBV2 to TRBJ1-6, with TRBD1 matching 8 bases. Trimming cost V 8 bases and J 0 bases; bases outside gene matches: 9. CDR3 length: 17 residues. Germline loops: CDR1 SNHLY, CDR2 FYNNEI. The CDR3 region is CASSRTGPSSYNSPLHF. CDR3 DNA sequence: TGTGCCAGCTCTCGGACAGGGCCGAGCTCCTATAATTCACCCCTCCACTTT.

CDR3 DNA: TGTGCCAGCAGCACCAGGACAGGGGGCTACTACGAGCAGTACTTC. This codes for CASSTRTGGYYEQYF. The chain carries TRBV21-1 and TRBJ2-7; the table's D call, TRBD1, was not checked against the DNA. TRBV21-1 is a documented pseudogene. The CDR3 spans 15 residues.

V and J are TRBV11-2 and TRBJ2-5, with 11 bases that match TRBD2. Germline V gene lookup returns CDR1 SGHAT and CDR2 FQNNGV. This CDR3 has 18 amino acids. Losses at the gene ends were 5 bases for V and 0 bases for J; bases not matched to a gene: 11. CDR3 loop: CASSPWGSSGGYQETQYF. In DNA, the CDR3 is TGTGCCAGCAGCCCATGGGGATCTAGCGGGGGGTACCAAGAGACCCAGTACTTC. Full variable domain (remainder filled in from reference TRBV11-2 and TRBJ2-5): EAGVAQSPRYKIIEKRQSVAFWCNPISGHATLYWYQQILGQGPKLLIQFQNNGVVDDSQLPKDRFSAERLKGVDSTLKIQPAKLEDSAVYLCASSPWGSSGGYQETQYFGPGTRLLVL.

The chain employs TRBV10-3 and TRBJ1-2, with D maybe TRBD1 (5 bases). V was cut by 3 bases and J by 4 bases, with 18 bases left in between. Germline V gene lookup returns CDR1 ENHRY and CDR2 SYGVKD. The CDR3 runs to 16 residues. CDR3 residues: CAISELQGLYFYGYTF. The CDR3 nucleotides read TGTGCCATCAGTGAACTGCAGGGCCTTTATTTCTATGGCTACACCTTC.

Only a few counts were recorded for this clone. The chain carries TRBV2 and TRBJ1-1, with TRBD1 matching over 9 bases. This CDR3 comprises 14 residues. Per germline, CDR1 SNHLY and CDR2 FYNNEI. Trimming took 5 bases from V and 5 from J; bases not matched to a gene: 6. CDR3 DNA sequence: TGTGCCAGCAGTATGACAGGGGGTAGGACTGAAGCTTTCTTT. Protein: CASSMTGGRTEAFF.

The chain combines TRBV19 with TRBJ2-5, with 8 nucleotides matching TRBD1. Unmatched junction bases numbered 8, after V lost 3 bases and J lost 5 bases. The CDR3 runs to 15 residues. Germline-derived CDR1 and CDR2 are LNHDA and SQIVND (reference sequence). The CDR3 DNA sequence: TGTGCCAGTAGTATCGTCAGGGGGCCCCGGGAGACCCAGTACTTC. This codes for CASSIVRGPRETQYF.

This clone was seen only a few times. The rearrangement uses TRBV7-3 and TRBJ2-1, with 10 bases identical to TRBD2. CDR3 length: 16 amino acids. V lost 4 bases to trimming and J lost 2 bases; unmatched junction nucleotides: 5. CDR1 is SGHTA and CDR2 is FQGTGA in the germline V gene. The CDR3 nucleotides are TGTGCCAGCAGCTCCATAGCGGGGGGCGCCTACAATGAGCAGTTCTTC. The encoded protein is CASSSIAGGAYNEQFF.

The CDR3 sequence is CATSGPWGVGTDTQYF. The CDR3 DNA reads TGTGCCACCAGCGGACCCTGGGGAGTAGGCACAGATACGCAGTATTTT. V usage is TRBV15 and J usage is TRBJ2-3; tentative D call: TRBD2 (5 bases). V was pared by 5 bases and J by 1 base, with 16 bases between. Germline V gene data show CDR1 as LNHNV and CDR2 as YYDKDF (reference sequence). The CDR3 extends over 16 amino acids.

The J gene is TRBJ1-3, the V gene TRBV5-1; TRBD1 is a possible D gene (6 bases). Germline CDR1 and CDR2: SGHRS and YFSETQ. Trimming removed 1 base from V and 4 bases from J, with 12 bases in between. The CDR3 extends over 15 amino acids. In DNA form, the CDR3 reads TGCGCCAGCAGCTTGAGTCCAGGGGAGGGAAACACCATATATTTT. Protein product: CASSLSPGEGNTIYF.

The CDR3 is CASSKRGVYNEQFF. The CDR3 DNA sequence: TGTGCCAGCAGCAAGCGGGGGGTCTACAATGAGCAGTTCTTC. The chain carries TRBV6-5 and TRBJ2-1; 9 nucleotides line up with TRBD2. CDR1 is MNHEY and CDR2 is SVGAGI in the germline V gene. Trimming at V came to 6 bases and at J to 3 bases, leaving 3 bases not matched to a gene. The CDR3 has 14 residues.

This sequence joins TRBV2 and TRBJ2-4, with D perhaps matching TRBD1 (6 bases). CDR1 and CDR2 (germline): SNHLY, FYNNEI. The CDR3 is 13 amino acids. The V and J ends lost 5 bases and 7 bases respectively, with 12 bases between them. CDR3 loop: CASSRGGRNIQYF. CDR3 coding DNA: TGTGCCAGCAGTAGAGGGGGTAGGAACATTCAGTACTTC.

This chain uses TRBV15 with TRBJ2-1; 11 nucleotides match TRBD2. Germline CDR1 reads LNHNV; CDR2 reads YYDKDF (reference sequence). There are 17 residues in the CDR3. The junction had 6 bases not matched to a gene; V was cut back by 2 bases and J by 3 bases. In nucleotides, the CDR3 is TGTGCCACCAGCAGACGCAGCCTAGCGGGGGGCTACAATGAGCAGTTCTTC. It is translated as CATSRRSLAGGYNEQFF. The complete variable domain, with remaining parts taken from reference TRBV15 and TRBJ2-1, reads DAMVIQNPRYQVTQFGKPVTLSCSQTLNHNVMYWYQQKSSQAPKLLFHYYDKDFNNEADTPDNFQSRRPNTSFCFLDIRSPGLGDTAMYLCATSRRSLAGGYNEQFFGPGTRLTVL.

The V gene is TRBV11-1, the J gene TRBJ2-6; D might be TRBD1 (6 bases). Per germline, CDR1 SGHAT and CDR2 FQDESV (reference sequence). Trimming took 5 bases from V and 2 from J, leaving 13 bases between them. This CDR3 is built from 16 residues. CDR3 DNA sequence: TGTGCCAGCAGCAACCCCGACAGGACTGGGGCCAACGTCCTGACTTTC. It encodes CASSNPDRTGANVLTF.

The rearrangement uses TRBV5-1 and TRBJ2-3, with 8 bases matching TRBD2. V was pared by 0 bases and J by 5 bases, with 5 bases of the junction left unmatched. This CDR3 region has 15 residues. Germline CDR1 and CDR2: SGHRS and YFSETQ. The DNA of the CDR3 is TGCGCCAGCAGCTTGGACGGGGGGGCCGTAGATACGCAGTATTTT. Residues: CASSLDGGAVDTQYF.

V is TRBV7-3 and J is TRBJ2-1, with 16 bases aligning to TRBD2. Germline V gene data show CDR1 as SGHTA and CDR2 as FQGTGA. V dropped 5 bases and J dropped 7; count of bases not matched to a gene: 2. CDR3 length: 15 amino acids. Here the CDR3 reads CASSPGLAGGNEQFF. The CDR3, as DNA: TGTGCCAGCAGCCCGGGACTAGCGGGGGGGAATGAGCAGTTCTTC. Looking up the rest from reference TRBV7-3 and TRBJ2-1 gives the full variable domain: GAGVSQTPSNKVTEKGKYVELRCDPISGHTALYWYRQSLGQGPEFLIYFQGTGAADDSGLPNDRFFAVRPEGSVSTLKIQRTERGDSAVYLCASSPGLAGGNEQFFGPGTRLTVL.

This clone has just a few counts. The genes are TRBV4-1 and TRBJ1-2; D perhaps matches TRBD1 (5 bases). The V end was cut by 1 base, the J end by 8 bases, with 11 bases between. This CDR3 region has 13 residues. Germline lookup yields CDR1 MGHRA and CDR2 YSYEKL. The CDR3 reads CASSQVGEGGYTF. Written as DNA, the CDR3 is TGCGCCAGCAGCCAAGTAGGGGAGGGGGGCTACACCTTC.

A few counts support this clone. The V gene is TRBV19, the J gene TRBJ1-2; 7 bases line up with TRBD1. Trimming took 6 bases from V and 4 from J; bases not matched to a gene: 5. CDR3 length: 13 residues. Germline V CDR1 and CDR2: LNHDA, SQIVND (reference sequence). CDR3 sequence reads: CASRAGTAYGYTF. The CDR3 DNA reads TGTGCCAGTAGGGCCGGGACAGCCTATGGCTACACCTTC.

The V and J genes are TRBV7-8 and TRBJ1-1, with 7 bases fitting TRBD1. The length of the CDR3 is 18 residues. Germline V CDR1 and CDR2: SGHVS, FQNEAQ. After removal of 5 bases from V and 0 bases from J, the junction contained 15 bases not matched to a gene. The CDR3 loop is CASSPLSGQSALNTEAFF. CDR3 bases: TGTGCCAGCAGCCCCCTGTCGGGACAGTCAGCCTTGAACACTGAAGCTTTCTTT.

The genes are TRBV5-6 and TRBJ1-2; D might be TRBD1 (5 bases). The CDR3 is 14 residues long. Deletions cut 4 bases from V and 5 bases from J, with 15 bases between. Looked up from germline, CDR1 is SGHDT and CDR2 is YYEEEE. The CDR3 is CASSGGLPPYGYTF. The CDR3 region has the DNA TGTGCCAGCAGCGGGGGACTGCCCCCTTATGGCTACACCTTC.

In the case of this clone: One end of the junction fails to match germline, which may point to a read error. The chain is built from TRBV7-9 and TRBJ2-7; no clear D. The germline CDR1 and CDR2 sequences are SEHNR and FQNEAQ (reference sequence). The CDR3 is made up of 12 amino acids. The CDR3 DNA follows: TGTTCCAGCAGCTTAGAGCCGGTGGTTCTGTACTTC. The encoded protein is CSSSLEPVVLYF.